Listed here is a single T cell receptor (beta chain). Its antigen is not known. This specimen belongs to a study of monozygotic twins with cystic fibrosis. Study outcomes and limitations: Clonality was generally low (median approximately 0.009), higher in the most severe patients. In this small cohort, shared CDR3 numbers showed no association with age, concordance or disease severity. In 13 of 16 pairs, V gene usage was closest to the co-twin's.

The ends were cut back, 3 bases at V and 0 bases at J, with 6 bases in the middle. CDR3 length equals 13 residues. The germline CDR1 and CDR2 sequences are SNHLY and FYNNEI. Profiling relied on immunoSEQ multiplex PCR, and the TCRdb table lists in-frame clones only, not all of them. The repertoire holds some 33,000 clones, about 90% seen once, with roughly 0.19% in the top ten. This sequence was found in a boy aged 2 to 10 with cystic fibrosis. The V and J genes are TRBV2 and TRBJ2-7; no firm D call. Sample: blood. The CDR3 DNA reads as TGTGCCAGCAGTGATAGGCCCTCCTACGAGCAGTACTTC. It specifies CASSDRPSYEQYF.